This entry describes one T cell receptor (beta chain). This sample was taken from a study of blood T cell repertoires in COVID-19. The repertoire was sequenced with immunoSEQ multiplex PCR; TCRdb's copy has only in-frame clones and lacks some. The data hold tens of thousands of clones, with roughly 89% observed a single time. One Seattle source followed patients from active infection through their disease course. Source material: peripheral blood. The sequence came from a woman aged 55-69 years with COVID-19, enrolled during active disease.

The CDR3 loop reads CATRQIYSNQPQHF. The DNA for the CDR3 is TGTGCCACACGACAGATCTATAGCAATCAGCCCCAGCATTTT. The V and J genes are TRBV6-5 and TRBJ1-5; D might be TRBD1 (5 bases). CDR3 size: 14 residues. Germline assignment: CDR1 MNHEY and CDR2 SVGAGI. V lost 10 bases and J 0 bases, leaving 13 bases between the germline ends.